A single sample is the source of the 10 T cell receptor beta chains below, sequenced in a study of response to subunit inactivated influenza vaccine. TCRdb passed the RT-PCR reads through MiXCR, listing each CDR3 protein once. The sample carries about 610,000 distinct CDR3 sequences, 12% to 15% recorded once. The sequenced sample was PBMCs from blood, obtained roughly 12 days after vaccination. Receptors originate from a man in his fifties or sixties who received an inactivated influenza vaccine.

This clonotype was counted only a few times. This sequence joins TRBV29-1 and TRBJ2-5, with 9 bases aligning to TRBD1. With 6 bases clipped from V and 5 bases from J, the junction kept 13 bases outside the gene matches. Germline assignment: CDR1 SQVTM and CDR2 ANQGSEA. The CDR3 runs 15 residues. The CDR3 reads CSVWINRGRGETQYF. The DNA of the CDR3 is TGCAGCGTCTGGATTAACAGGGGGCGTGGGGAGACCCAGTACTTC.

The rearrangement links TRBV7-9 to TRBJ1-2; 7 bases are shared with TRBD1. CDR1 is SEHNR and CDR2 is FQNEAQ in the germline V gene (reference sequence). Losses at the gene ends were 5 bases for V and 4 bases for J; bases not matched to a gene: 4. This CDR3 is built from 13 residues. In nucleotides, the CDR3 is TGTGCCAGCAGCAGGACAGGACTCTATGGCTACACCTTC. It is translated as CASSRTGLYGYTF.

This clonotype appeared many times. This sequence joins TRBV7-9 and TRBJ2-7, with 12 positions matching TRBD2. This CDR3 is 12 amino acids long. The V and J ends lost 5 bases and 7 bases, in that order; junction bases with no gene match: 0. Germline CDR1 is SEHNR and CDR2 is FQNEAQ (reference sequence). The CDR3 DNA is TGTGCCAGCAGCGGACTAGCGGGGGAGCAGTACTTC. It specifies CASSGLAGEQYF.

The CDR3 DNA reads TGTGCCAGCAGTTTGGCAGGGCAGGAAAAACTGTTTTTT. Residues: CASSLAGQEKLFF. V is TRBV6-5 and J is TRBJ1-4, with TRBD1 as a possible D gene (5 bases). Trimming took off 4 bases at V and 8 bases at J, with 11 bases between the two ends. Germline V gene lookup returns CDR1 MNHEY and CDR2 SVGAGI. CDR3 size: 13 residues.

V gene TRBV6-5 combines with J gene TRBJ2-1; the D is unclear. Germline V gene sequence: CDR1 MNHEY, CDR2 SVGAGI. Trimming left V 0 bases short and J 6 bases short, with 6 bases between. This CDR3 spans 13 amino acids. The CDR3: CASSYSPSNEQFF. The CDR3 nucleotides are TGTGCCAGCAGTTACTCGCCTAGCAATGAGCAGTTCTTC.

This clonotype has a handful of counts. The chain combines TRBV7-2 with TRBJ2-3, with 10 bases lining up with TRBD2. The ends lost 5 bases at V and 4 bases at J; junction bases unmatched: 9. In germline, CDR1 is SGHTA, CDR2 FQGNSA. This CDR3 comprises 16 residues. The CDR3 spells CASSARTSGAADTQYF. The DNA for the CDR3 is TGTGCCAGCAGCGCAAGGACTAGCGGTGCGGCAGATACGCAGTATTTT.

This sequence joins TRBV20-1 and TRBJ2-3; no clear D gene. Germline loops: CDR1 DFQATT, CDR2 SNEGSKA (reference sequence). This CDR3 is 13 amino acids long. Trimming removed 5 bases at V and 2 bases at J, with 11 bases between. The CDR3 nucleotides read TGCAGTGCTCGCGAATCCTACACAGATACGCAGTATTTT. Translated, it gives CSARESYTDTQYF.

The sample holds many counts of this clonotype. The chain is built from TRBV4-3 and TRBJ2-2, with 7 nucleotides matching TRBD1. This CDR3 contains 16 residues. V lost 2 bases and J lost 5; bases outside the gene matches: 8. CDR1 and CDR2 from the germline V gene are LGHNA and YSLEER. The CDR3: CASSQRTGVGTGELFF. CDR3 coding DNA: TGCGCCAGCAGCCAACGGACAGGAGTGGGGACCGGGGAGCTGTTTTTT.

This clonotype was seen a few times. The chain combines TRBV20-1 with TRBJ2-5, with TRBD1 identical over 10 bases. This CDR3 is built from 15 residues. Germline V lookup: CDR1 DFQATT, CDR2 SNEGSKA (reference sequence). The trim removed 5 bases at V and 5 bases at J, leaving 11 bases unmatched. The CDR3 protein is CSAQRSGQGKETQYF. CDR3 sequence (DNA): TGCAGTGCTCAAAGATCGGGACAGGGGAAGGAGACCCAGTACTTC.

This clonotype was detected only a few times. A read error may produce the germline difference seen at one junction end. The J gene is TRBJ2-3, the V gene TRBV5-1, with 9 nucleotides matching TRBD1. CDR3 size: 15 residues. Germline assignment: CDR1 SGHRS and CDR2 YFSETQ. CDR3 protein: CANSTFGTGTDTQYF. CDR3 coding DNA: TGCGCCAACAGCACGTTCGGGACAGGGACAGATACGCAGTATTTT. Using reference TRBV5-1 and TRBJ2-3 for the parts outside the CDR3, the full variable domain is KAGVTQTPRYLIKTRGQQVTLSCSPISGHRSVSWYQQTPGQGLQFLFEYFSETQRNKGNFPGRFSGRQFSNSRSEMNVSTLELGDSALYLCANSTFGTGTDTQYFGPGTRLTVL.